In this sample, the clone carrying this T cell receptor (beta chain) turned up once. Its antigen is undetermined. The data belong to a study of shared clonotypes between healthy human individuals. Study outcomes and limitations: The naive CD4 repertoires of several donors were compared, and roughly 5% of clonotypes were shared. Sequencing depth was predicted to influence how clonotypes are shared among donors. With few donors, the genetic and exposure-history diversity represented was limited.

Those who donated, Caucasian adults without exception, all lived in Nashville, Tennessee. Germline V gene data show CDR1 as SGHNT and CDR2 as YYREEE (reference sequence). This CDR3 is built from 18 residues. J was trimmed by 3 bases and V by 4 bases; bases with no gene match: 15. Repertoires were generated with immunoSEQ multiplex PCR, while TCRdb's copy carries only in-frame clones and drops some. Found here are 1.6 million or so clones, roughly 97% of them singletons; the top ten hold over 1%. The receptor was isolated from a man aged 25-40 years in good health. The chain joins TRBV5-4 to TRBJ2-3; 9 bases are a match to TRBD2. Sequenced sample: naive CD4+ T cells sorted from blood. Subset here: CD45RA+ positively selected. CDR3 amino acids: CASSQEGSGGLRTDTQYF. For the CDR3, the DNA is TGTGCCAGCAGCCAAGAAGGTAGCGGGGGTCTAAGGACAGATACGCAGTATTTT.